The 32 T cell receptor beta chains presented below share a single source sample, sequenced in a study of a mutant IDH1 vaccine in newly diagnosed glioma. Time point: week 35, safety follow-up. Vaccinated patients received 300 ug of mutant IDH1 20-mer peptide per dose, with topical imiquimod. The assay was immunoSEQ multiplex PCR, and TCRdb's table has in-frame clones only and misses some. This sample has tens of thousands of clones, with 85% to 95% found just once. These TCRs' antigens remain unknown. The source was PBMCs, collected from a glioma patient whose treatment included an IDH1 peptide vaccine. These TCRs come from a man aged 50 to 60 with glioma.

This chain uses TRBV9 with TRBJ2-5; 10 nucleotides match TRBD2. J gave up 4 bases and V 0 bases, and 12 bases lay outside the gene matches. CDR3 length: 18 residues. Looked up from germline, CDR1 is SGDLS and CDR2 is YYNGEE. CDR3 region: CASSVGSQRGGLLETQYF. The CDR3 DNA follows: TGTGCCAGCAGCGTAGGCAGCCAGCGGGGGGGCCTGTTAGAGACCCAGTACTTC.

This chain connects TRBV5-4 to TRBJ1-2; D uncertain. CDR1 and CDR2 from the germline V gene are SGHNT and YYREEE (reference sequence). CDR3 length: 14 residues. Trimming left V 0 bases short and J 4 bases short, with 10 bases between. This CDR3 reads CASSLAGVRYGYTF. CDR3 sequence (DNA): TGTGCCAGCAGCTTGGCCGGTGTCCGCTATGGCTACACCTTC.

This chain uses TRBV5-6 with TRBJ1-4, with a tentative D call TRBD1 (5 bases). The germline V and J ends were trimmed by 4 bases and 4 bases, with 20 bases remaining between them. The CDR3 runs 17 residues. In germline, CDR1 is SGHDT, CDR2 YYEEEE. The CDR3 loop is CASSLNWGGKLNEKLFF. CDR3 DNA: TGTGCCAGCAGCCTGAATTGGGGGGGGAAACTTAATGAAAAACTGTTTTTT.

The rearrangement joins TRBV19 to TRBJ2-4; D assignment may be TRBD1 or TRBD2 (6 bases each). Germline CDR1 is LNHDA and CDR2 is SQIVND (reference sequence). V lost 6 bases and J lost 2, with 11 bases in between. The CDR3 spans 14 residues. CDR3 nucleotides: TGTGCCAGTAGCTGGGGGGCAACCAAAAACATTCAGTACTTC. Its protein product is CASSWGATKNIQYF.

The chain carries TRBV19 and TRBJ2-4; 9 bases are a match to TRBD2. CDR1 is LNHDA, CDR2 SQIVND, per germline (reference sequence). The CDR3 is 13 amino acids. Trimming took 3 bases from V and 13 from J; bases not matched to a gene: 7. Here the CDR3 DNA reads TGTGCCAGTAGTATTGCTAGCGGGGCCAACCAGTACTTC. Its translation: CASSIASGANQYF.

The J gene is TRBJ2-3, the V gene TRBV28; 12 bases map to TRBD2. The CDR3 runs 16 residues. Germline CDR1 and CDR2: MDHEN and SYDVKM. After removal of 6 bases from V and 6 bases from J, the junction contained 10 bases not matched to a gene. This chain's CDR3 is CASSPSSGRALDTQYF. In nucleotides, the CDR3 is TGTGCCAGCAGCCCCTCTAGCGGGAGGGCCCTCGATACGCAGTATTTT.

About this clone: Other DNA sequences of this sample code for an identical CDR3. The chain carries TRBV18 and TRBJ1-5, with a tentative D call TRBD1 (5 bases). Germline CDR1 is KGHSH and CDR2 is LQKENI. This CDR3 is 14 amino acids long. Trimming pared 3 bases from V and 4 bases from J, leaving 10 bases between. The CDR3: CASSPSGGNQPQHF. The CDR3 DNA reads as TGTGCCAGCTCACCCTCGGGGGGGAATCAGCCCCAGCATTTT.

The chain uses TRBV29-1 and TRBJ1-1; no clear D. Germline lookup yields CDR1 SQVTM and CDR2 ANQGSEA. This CDR3 is built from 13 residues. Trimming pared 1 base from V and 1 base from J, leaving 7 bases between. Here the CDR3 reads CSVEVRRNTEAFF. DNA of the CDR3: TGCAGCGTTGAAGTTCGGCGGAACACTGAAGCTTTCTTT.

A note on this clone: At the DNA level, this CDR3 is encoded by other sequences in the same sample as well. The chain is built from TRBV7-9 and TRBJ1-5; D not resolved. Germline V CDR1 and CDR2: SEHNR, FQNEAQ (reference sequence). The V end lost 5 bases, the J end lost 7 bases, and 9 bases lay between the germline ends. The CDR3 is 12 amino acids. CDR3 sequence: CASSPGSQPQHF. The CDR3, as DNA: TGTGCCAGCAGCCCCGGTAGCCAGCCCCAGCATTTT. Variable domain in full (rest from reference TRBV7-9 and TRBJ1-5): DTGVSQNPRHKITKRGQNVTFRCDPISEHNRLYWYRQTLGQGPEFLTYFQNEAQLEKSRLLSDRFSAERPKGSFSTLEIQRTEQGDSAMYLCASSPGSQPQHFGDGTRLSIL.

The chain uses TRBV7-9 and TRBJ2-7; TRBD2 is a possible D gene (6 bases). This CDR3 has 17 amino acids. V dropped 1 base and J dropped 5 bases, with 21 bases sitting between them. Germline V gene data show CDR1 as SEHNR and CDR2 as FQNEAQ (reference sequence). CDR3 in amino acids: CASSLEGGGKARHEQYF. CDR3 DNA: TGTGCCAGCAGCTTAGAAGGAGGCGGGAAAGCGCGCCACGAGCAGTACTTC.

The V gene is TRBV5-1, the J gene TRBJ2-1; 7 bases line up with TRBD2. The CDR3 is 15 amino acids. Losses at the gene ends were 0 bases for V and 5 bases for J; bases not matched to a gene: 5. CDR1 SGHRS and CDR2 YFSETQ come from the germline V gene. The CDR3 DNA sequence: TGCGCCAGCAGCTTGGAGGGCGGGAGAGACAATGAGCAGTTCTTC. This sequence encodes CASSLEGGRDNEQFF. Looking up the rest from reference TRBV5-1 and TRBJ2-1 gives the full variable domain: KAGVTQTPRYLIKTRGQQVTLSCSPISGHRSVSWYQQTPGQGLQFLFEYFSETQRNKGNFPGRFSGRQFSNSRSEMNVSTLELGDSALYLCASSLEGGRDNEQFFGPGTRLTVL.

J is TRBJ2-3 and V is TRBV27; 13 bases are shared with TRBD2. The CDR3 extends over 17 amino acids. V lost 7 bases and J lost 0; bases outside the gene matches: 7. The V gene's germline CDR1 is MNHEY and CDR2 SMNVEV (reference sequence). For the CDR3, the DNA is TGTGCCAGCACGGGACTAGCGGGATACTCTAGCACAGATACGCAGTATTTT. Its translation: CASTGLAGYSSTDTQYF.

The chain employs TRBV7-9 and TRBJ2-7; 8 bases agree with TRBD1. V lost 4 bases to trimming and J lost 4 bases; unmatched junction nucleotides: 12. Germline lookup yields CDR1 SEHNR and CDR2 FQNEAQ (reference sequence). This CDR3 is built from 16 residues. CDR3 sequence reads: CASSSSARDRSYEQYF. In nucleotides, the CDR3 is TGTGCCAGCAGCTCTTCAGCCCGGGACAGGTCTTACGAGCAGTACTTC.

The chain carries TRBV19 and TRBJ1-5; D call uncertain. Germline lookup yields CDR1 LNHDA and CDR2 SQIVND (reference sequence). Trimming pared 3 bases from V and 2 bases from J, leaving 8 bases between. The CDR3 has 14 amino acids. Written as DNA, the CDR3 is TGTGCCAGTAGTATTCGGACGGGCAATCAGCCCCAGCATTTT. It translates to CASSIRTGNQPQHF.

This sequence joins TRBV19 and TRBJ2-2, with D possibly matching TRBD1 (6 bases). CDR1 LNHDA and CDR2 SQIVND come from the germline V gene (reference sequence). This CDR3 spans 15 amino acids. V lost 3 bases and J 0 bases, leaving 8 bases between the germline ends. CDR3 nucleotide sequence: TGTGCCAGTAGTATTCAGGGGTCGAACACCGGGGAGCTGTTTTTT. Residues: CASSIQGSNTGELFF. The variable domain in full, with the rest retrieved from reference TRBV19 and TRBJ2-2, is DGGITQSPKYLFRKEGQNVTLSCEQNLNHDAMYWYRQDPGQGLRLIYYSQIVNDFQKGDIAEGYSVSREKKESFPLTVTSAQKNPTAFYLCASSIQGSNTGELFFGEGSRLTVL.

V is TRBV30 and J is TRBJ1-1, with D possibly being TRBD1 (5 bases). The CDR3 contains 12 residues. V lost 4 bases and J lost 6, with 12 bases in between. Germline CDR1 GTSNPN, CDR2 SVGIG (reference sequence). The CDR3, as DNA: TGTGCCTGGACCGCGGGGCGCGCTGAAGCTTTCTTT. Translation: CAWTAGRAEAFF. The entire variable domain, with the rest obtained from reference TRBV30 and TRBJ1-1, is as follows: SQTIHQWPATLVQPVGSPLSLECTVEGTSNPNLYWYRQAAGRGLQLLFYSVGIGQISSEVPQNLSASRPQDRQFILSSKKLLLSDSGFYLCAWTAGRAEAFFGQGTRLTVV.

CDR3 in amino acids: CASSRDEGEAFF. The CDR3, as DNA: TGTGCCAGCTCAAGGGACGAGGGAGAAGCTTTCTTT. This sequence joins TRBV18 and TRBJ1-1; perhaps TRBD1 as D (5 bases). CDR1 is KGHSH, CDR2 LQKENI, per germline. The ends were cut back, 5 bases at V and 8 bases at J, with 12 bases in the middle. The CDR3 runs to 12 residues.

Written as DNA, the CDR3 is TGTGCCAGCAGCGACAGGGGGCCCTCCTATAATTCACCCCTCCACTTT. This encodes CASSDRGPSYNSPLHF. The V gene is TRBV27, the J gene TRBJ1-6; 10 bases match TRBD1. From germline, CDR1 is MNHEY and CDR2 SMNVEV (reference sequence). V was pared by 6 bases and J by 0 bases, with 2 bases of the junction left unmatched. The length of the CDR3 is 16 residues.

The rearrangement joins TRBV4-2 to TRBJ2-3; TRBD2 matches 9 bases. This CDR3 comprises 17 residues. Trimming cost V 0 bases and J 4 bases; bases outside gene matches: 8. Germline lookup yields CDR1 LGHNA and CDR2 YNFKEQ. CDR3 in DNA: TGTGCCAGCAGCCAAGAGCTCCAGCGGGAGGTTGCAGATACGCAGTATTTT. Protein: CASSQELQREVADTQYF.

The chain carries TRBV5-1 and TRBJ2-7; 13 nucleotides line up with TRBD2. J gave up 3 bases and V 3 bases, and 9 bases lay outside the gene matches. The CDR3 covers 17 residues. Germline lookup yields CDR1 SGHRS and CDR2 YFSETQ. The CDR3 loop is CASSWGLAGTTDYEQYF. In nucleotides, the CDR3 is TGCGCCAGCAGCTGGGGACTAGCGGGGACGACTGACTACGAGCAGTACTTC.

The chain uses TRBV29-1 and TRBJ2-3; 8 positions agree with TRBD1. V dropped 5 bases and J dropped 0; count of bases not matched to a gene: 10. The CDR3 totals 16 residues. Per the germline V gene, CDR1 is SQVTM and CDR2 is ANQGSEA. For the CDR3, the DNA is TGCAGCGTTAAGGGCAGGGGGCGAGGGAGCACAGATACGCAGTATTTT. The encoded protein is CSVKGRGRGSTDTQYF.

The chain couples TRBV7-8 to TRBJ2-3, with D possibly being TRBD1 or TRBD2 (6 bases each). Germline V gene lookup returns CDR1 SGHVS and CDR2 FQNEAQ. This CDR3 comprises 16 residues. Trimming removed 1 base from V and 3 bases from J, with 14 bases in between. The CDR3 loop is CASSLVWGAKTDTQYF. The CDR3 nucleotides read TGTGCCAGCAGCTTAGTTTGGGGGGCCAAGACAGATACGCAGTATTTT.

This chain connects TRBV6-1 to TRBJ2-7, with 7 bases matching TRBD2. The V gene's germline CDR1 is MNHNS and CDR2 SASEGT. V was clipped by 6 bases and J by 7 bases; unmatched bases: 12. The CDR3 covers 14 residues. CDR3 protein: CASRGVAGPGEQYF. DNA of the CDR3: TGTGCCAGCAGGGGAGTAGCGGGCCCGGGGGAGCAGTACTTC.

The chain has TRBV9 and TRBJ2-3; D is possibly TRBD1 or TRBD2 (5 bases each). Trimming took 1 base from V and 6 from J, leaving 15 bases between them. CDR1 SGDLS and CDR2 YYNGEE come from the germline V gene. The CDR3 runs 15 residues. DNA of the CDR3: TGTGCCAGCAGCGTACGGCCCGGTGGGACGGATACGCAGTATTTT. Translating gives CASSVRPGGTDTQYF.

This chain links TRBV9 with TRBJ2-2; D is possibly TRBD1 or TRBD2 (6 bases each). Trimming removed 4 bases from V and 6 bases from J, with 16 bases in between. This CDR3 comprises 15 residues. Germline V gives CDR1 SGDLS, CDR2 YYNGEE. The CDR3 reads CASSSGGGFPGELFF. CDR3 in DNA: TGTGCCAGCAGCTCAGGAGGGGGTTTCCCCGGGGAGCTGTTTTTT.

The chain combines TRBV5-4 with TRBJ1-2; no reliable D call. CDR1 and CDR2 (germline): SGHNT, YYREEE (reference sequence). The CDR3 extends over 15 amino acids. V was shortened by 4 bases and J by 0 bases, with 13 bases between the two germline ends. The CDR3 is CASSRGGVTNYGYTF. The DNA for the CDR3 is TGTGCCAGCAGCCGCGGTGGGGTTACTAACTATGGCTACACCTTC.

The chain joins TRBV6-5 to TRBJ2-7, with 7 bases fitting TRBD1. Germline lookup yields CDR1 MNHEY and CDR2 SVGAGI. V was pared by 5 bases and J by 2 bases, with 3 bases of the junction left unmatched. The CDR3 is made up of 13 amino acids. The CDR3 sequence: CASSIGQAYEQYF. The CDR3 coding sequence is TGTGCCAGCAGTATAGGACAGGCCTACGAGCAGTACTTC.

The V and J genes are TRBV11-2 and TRBJ2-5; D ambiguous. Trimming left V 2 bases short and J 4 bases short, with 2 bases between. Germline values: CDR1 SGHAT, CDR2 FQNNGV. This CDR3 contains 11 residues. Here the CDR3 DNA reads TGTGCCAGCAGCTTATCAGAGACCCAGTACTTC. It specifies CASSLSETQYF.

The chain uses TRBV27 and TRBJ1-2; D might be TRBD1 (6 bases). Germline V CDR1 and CDR2: MNHEY, SMNVEV (reference sequence). The germline V and J ends were trimmed by 6 bases and 3 bases, with 17 bases remaining between them. There are 15 residues in the CDR3. CDR3 bases: TGTGCCAGCAGCCCGGGACACTCGGCCCACTATGGCTACACCTTC. It translates to CASSPGHSAHYGYTF.

The V call is TRBV7-2, the J call TRBJ1-5, with D unclear. Germline CDR1 reads SGHTA; CDR2 reads FQGNSA. Trimming removed 1 base at V and 4 bases at J, with 11 bases between. The CDR3 covers 15 residues. CDR3 in DNA: TGTGCCAGCAGCTTAGGGGCAGGTCAAAATCAGCCCCAGCATTTT. Translated, it gives CASSLGAGQNQPQHF. Using reference TRBV7-2 and TRBJ1-5 for the parts outside the CDR3, the full variable domain is GAGVSQSPSNKVTEKGKDVELRCDPISGHTALYWYRQSLGQGLEFLIYFQGNSAPDKSGLPSDRFSAERTGGSVSTLTIQRTQQEDSAVYLCASSLGAGQNQPQHFGDGTRLSIL.

This clone was found once. The chain is built from TRBV2 and TRBJ1-5, with D possibly TRBD1 on 5 matching bases. Trimming stripped 6 bases from V and 3 bases from J, with 9 bases between. The CDR3 totals 13 residues. In germline, CDR1 is SNHLY, CDR2 FYNNEI. The CDR3 loop is CASRQGFNQPQHF. The CDR3 coding sequence is TGTGCCAGCAGGCAGGGCTTCAATCAGCCCCAGCATTTT.

The rearrangement links TRBV6-5 to TRBJ1-4; D uncertain. V lost 0 bases to trimming and J lost 9 bases, with 11 bases between them. The CDR3 has 14 residues. Per germline, CDR1 MNHEY and CDR2 SVGAGI. The CDR3 protein is CASSYSKDPKKLFF. The CDR3 region has the DNA TGTGCCAGCAGTTACTCGAAGGACCCGAAAAAACTGTTTTTT.